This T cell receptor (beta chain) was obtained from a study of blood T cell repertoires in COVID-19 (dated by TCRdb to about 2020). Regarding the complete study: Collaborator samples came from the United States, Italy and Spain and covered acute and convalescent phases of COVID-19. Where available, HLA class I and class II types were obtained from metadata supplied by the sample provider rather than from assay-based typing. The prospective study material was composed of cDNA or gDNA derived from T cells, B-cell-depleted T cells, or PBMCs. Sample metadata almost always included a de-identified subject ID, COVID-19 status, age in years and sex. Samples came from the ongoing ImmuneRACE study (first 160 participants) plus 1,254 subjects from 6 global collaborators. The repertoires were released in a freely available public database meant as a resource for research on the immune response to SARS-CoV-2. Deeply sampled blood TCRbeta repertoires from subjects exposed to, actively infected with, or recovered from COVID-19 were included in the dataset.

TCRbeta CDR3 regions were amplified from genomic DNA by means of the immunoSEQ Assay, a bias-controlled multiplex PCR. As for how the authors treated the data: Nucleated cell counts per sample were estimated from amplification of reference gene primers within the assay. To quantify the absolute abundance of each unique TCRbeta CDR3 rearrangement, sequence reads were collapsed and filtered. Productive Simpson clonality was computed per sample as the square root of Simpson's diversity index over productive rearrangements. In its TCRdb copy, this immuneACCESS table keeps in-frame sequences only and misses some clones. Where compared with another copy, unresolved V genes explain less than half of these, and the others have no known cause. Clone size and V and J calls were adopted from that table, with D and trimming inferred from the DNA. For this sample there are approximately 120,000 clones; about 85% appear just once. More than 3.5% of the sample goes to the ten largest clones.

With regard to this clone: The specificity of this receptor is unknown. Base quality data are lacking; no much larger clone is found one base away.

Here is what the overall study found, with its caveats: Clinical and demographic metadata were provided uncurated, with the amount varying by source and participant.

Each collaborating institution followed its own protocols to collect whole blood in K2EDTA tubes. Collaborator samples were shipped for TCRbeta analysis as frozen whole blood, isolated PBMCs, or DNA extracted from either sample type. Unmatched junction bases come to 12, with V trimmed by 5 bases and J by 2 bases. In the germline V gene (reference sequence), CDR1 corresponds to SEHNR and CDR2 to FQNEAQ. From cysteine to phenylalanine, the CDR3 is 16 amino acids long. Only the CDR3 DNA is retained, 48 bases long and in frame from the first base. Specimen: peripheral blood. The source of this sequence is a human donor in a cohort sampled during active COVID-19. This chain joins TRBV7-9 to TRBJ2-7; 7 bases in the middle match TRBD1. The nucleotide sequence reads TGTGCCAGCAGCCCCGGGGACAGTCGCAAACCCTACGAGCAGTACTTC. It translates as CASSPGDSRKPYEQYF.